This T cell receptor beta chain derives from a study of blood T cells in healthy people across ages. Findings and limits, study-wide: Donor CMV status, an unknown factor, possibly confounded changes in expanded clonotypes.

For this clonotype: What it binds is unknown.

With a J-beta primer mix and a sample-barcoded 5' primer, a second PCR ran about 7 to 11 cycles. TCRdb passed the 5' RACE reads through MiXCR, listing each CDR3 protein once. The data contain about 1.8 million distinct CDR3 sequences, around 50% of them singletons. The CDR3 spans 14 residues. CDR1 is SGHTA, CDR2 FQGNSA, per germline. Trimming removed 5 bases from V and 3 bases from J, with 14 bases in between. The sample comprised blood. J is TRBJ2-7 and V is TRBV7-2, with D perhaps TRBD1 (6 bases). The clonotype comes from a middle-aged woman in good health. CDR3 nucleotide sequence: TGTGCCAGCAGCGAAACGGACAGCCTCTACGAGCAGTACTTC. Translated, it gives CASSETDSLYEQYF.